A single sample is the source of the 27 T cell receptor beta chains below, sequenced in a study of blood T cell repertoires in COVID-19. Clones were sequenced by immunoSEQ multiplex PCR, and TCRdb holds only the in-frame ones, with some missing. Of about 69,000 clones in the sample, approximately 86% were seen once. The sequenced sample consisted of peripheral blood. The receptors shown here come from a man in his forties with COVID-19, enrolled during active disease.

The chain employs TRBV11-2 and TRBJ2-3; 9 nucleotides agree with TRBD1. This CDR3 spans 16 amino acids. CDR1 is SGHAT, CDR2 FQNNGV, per germline. Germline trimming cut 5 bases from V and 4 bases from J; bases unmatched to any gene: 10. CDR3 sequence reads: CASSPQSGQGPDTQYF. Here the CDR3 DNA reads TGTGCCAGCAGCCCGCAGTCGGGACAGGGTCCAGATACGCAGTATTTT.

The chain joins TRBV2 to TRBJ2-5; D is uncertain. This CDR3 region has 13 residues. Germline CDR1 and CDR2: SNHLY and FYNNEI. V lost 10 bases and J 2 bases, leaving 14 bases between the germline ends. In DNA form, the CDR3 reads TGTGCCATCACGGGTCCACATCAAGAGACCCAGTACTTC. This sequence encodes CAITGPHQETQYF.

V gene TRBV28 combines with J gene TRBJ1-6, with 7 bases identical to TRBD1. Per the germline V gene, CDR1 is MDHEN and CDR2 is SYDVKM. V was pared by 7 bases and J by 6 bases, with 3 bases of the junction left unmatched. The CDR3 contains 13 residues. CDR3: CASKGQSNSPLHF. The CDR3 DNA follows: TGTGCCAGCAAGGGACAGAGTAATTCACCCCTCCACTTT.

This clone came up a few times. The rearrangement joins TRBV3-1 (or the pseudogene TRBV3-2) to TRBJ1-1, with D uncertain. Germline V CDR1 and CDR2: LGHDT, YNNKEL (reference sequence). The CDR3 is made up of 16 amino acids. V was cut by 4 bases and J by 3 bases, with 18 bases left in between. CDR3 coding DNA: TGTGCCAGCAGCCGTGTGAGAGGAGGTTTCGACACTGAAGCTTTCTTT. Translated: CASSRVRGGFDTEAFF.

This sequence joins TRBV28 and TRBJ1-3; D is uncertain. This CDR3 comprises 14 residues. V lost 5 bases to trimming and J lost 3 bases, with 11 bases between them. CDR1 is MDHEN, CDR2 SYDVKM, per germline. DNA for the CDR3: TGTGCCAGCAGTCTTAGCGTTCTTGGAAACACCATATATTTT. Protein product: CASSLSVLGNTIYF.

The rearrangement joins TRBV7-9 to TRBJ1-2; D perhaps matches TRBD1 (6 bases). The V gene lost 4 bases and the J gene lost 8 bases, with 14 bases spanning the gap. CDR1 is SEHNR, CDR2 FQNEAQ, per germline (reference sequence). CDR3 length: 13 residues. This chain's CDR3 is CASSSTGTGGYTF. The CDR3 coding sequence is TGTGCCAGCAGCTCCACAGGGACCGGGGGCTACACCTTC.

This rearrangement joins TRBV11-2 to TRBJ1-2, with D perhaps matching TRBD1 (5 bases). The V gene's germline CDR1 is SGHAT and CDR2 FQNNGV. Trimming cost V 1 base and J 5 bases, with 8 bases left between them. The CDR3 is 13 amino acids. The chain's CDR3 is CASSLGQTYGYTF. In DNA form, the CDR3 reads TGTGCCAGCAGCTTAGGACAGACTTATGGCTACACCTTC.

The chain has TRBV28 and TRBJ1-1, with 8 bases identical to TRBD1. The germline CDR1 and CDR2 sequences are MDHEN and SYDVKM. The CDR3 is 13 residues long. V lost 4 bases to trimming and J lost 6 bases; unmatched junction nucleotides: 4. CDR3: CASSSGQGPEAFF. The CDR3, as DNA: TGTGCCAGCAGTTCAGGACAGGGCCCTGAAGCTTTCTTT.

This clone has just one count. Here the CDR3 reads CASSYSTNGQGYGYTF. The CDR3 region has the DNA TGTGCCAGCAGTTACTCGACAAATGGACAGGGGTATGGCTACACCTTC. The chain is built from TRBV6-5 and TRBJ1-2; TRBD1 matches at 9 bases. The germline V gene has CDR1 MNHEY and CDR2 SVGAGI. The trim removed 0 bases at V and 5 bases at J, leaving 7 bases unmatched. The CDR3 covers 16 residues.

The genes are TRBV6-6 and TRBJ2-7; D may be TRBD1 (6 bases). V lost 5 bases to trimming and J lost 2 bases, with 13 bases between them. CDR1 and CDR2 from the germline V gene are MNHNY and SVGAGI (reference sequence). CDR3 length equals 14 residues. As DNA, the CDR3 is TGTGCCAGCAGTAGGGGGACCTTCCCCTACGAGCAGTACTTC. Its translation: CASSRGTFPYEQYF.

V gene TRBV19 combines with J gene TRBJ1-5; D possibly corresponds to TRBD1 (5 bases). V was clipped by 7 bases and J by 5 bases, with 18 bases between them. CDR3 length: 15 residues. Germline CDR1 reads LNHDA; CDR2 reads SQIVND (reference sequence). This CDR3 is CASTLGRGFYQPQHF. The DNA of the CDR3 is TGTGCCAGTACCTTAGGACGGGGGTTTTATCAGCCCCAGCATTTT.

V usage is TRBV5-6 and J usage is TRBJ1-6; perhaps TRBD1 as D (6 bases). CDR3 size: 14 residues. V was trimmed by 5 bases and J by 7 bases, leaving 13 bases between them. Germline V lookup: CDR1 SGHDT, CDR2 YYEEEE. The CDR3 here is CASRSGDRNSPLHF. CDR3 DNA: TGTGCCAGCAGGTCCGGAGACAGGAATTCACCCCTCCACTTT.

The V and J genes are TRBV7-2 and TRBJ2-7, with TRBD1 matching over 7 bases. Germline-derived CDR1 and CDR2 are SGHTA and FQGNSA. The trim removed 3 bases at V and 2 bases at J, leaving 10 bases unmatched. The CDR3 is 16 amino acids. DNA for the CDR3: TGTGCCAGCAGCTTTTCCGGGACAGACCCAACCTACGAGCAGTACTTC. This codes for CASSFSGTDPTYEQYF. Variable domain in full (rest from reference TRBV7-2 and TRBJ2-7): GAGVSQSPSNKVTEKGKDVELRCDPISGHTALYWYRQSLGQGLEFLIYFQGNSAPDKSGLPSDRFSAERTGGSVSTLTIQRTQQEDSAVYLCASSFSGTDPTYEQYFGPGTRLTVT.

The chain recombines TRBV27 with TRBJ2-6; 7 nucleotides align to TRBD2. This CDR3 spans 17 amino acids. The trim removed 3 bases at V and 4 bases at J, leaving 9 bases unmatched. Per germline, CDR1 MNHEY and CDR2 SMNVEV (reference sequence). The CDR3 spells CASSFRRGWTGANVLTF. Here the CDR3 DNA reads TGTGCCAGCAGTTTCAGGCGGGGGTGGACCGGGGCCAACGTCCTGACTTTC.

The chain carries TRBV11-2 and TRBJ1-5, with D perhaps TRBD1 (5 bases). Germline V gene sequence: CDR1 SGHAT, CDR2 FQNNGV. The V end lost 0 bases, the J end lost 7 bases, and 7 bases lay between the germline ends. CDR3 length: 13 residues. The CDR3 protein is CASSLDRGQPQHF. CDR3 in DNA: TGTGCCAGCAGCTTAGACCGGGGGCAGCCCCAGCATTTT.

The rearrangement joins TRBV5-1 to TRBJ1-4; TRBD1 agrees at 10 bases. This CDR3 spans 15 amino acids. V lost 5 bases, J lost 8 bases, and 9 bases stayed unmatched. Germline V gives CDR1 SGHRS, CDR2 YFSETQ. The CDR3 nucleotides are TGCGCCAGCAGTTCCGGGACAGGGGAAGGGGAAAAACTGTTTTTT. Protein product: CASSSGTGEGEKLFF. Combining the CDR3 with reference TRBV5-1 and TRBJ1-4 gives the whole variable domain KAGVTQTPRYLIKTRGQQVTLSCSPISGHRSVSWYQQTPGQGLQFLFEYFSETQRNKGNFPGRFSGRQFSNSRSEMNVSTLELGDSALYLCASSSGTGEGEKLFFGSGTQLSVL.

This chain connects TRBV5-6 to TRBJ2-3; D gene uncertain. CDR1 and CDR2 from the germline V gene are SGHDT and YYEEEE. The V gene lost 3 bases and the J gene lost 1 base, with 9 bases spanning the gap. The CDR3 is made up of 14 amino acids. CDR3 sequence reads: CASSYQQGTDTQYF. DNA of the CDR3: TGTGCCAGCAGCTACCAGCAGGGCACAGATACGCAGTATTTT.

V is TRBV5-1 and J is TRBJ2-3; TRBD2 aligns across 7 bases. From germline, CDR1 is SGHRS and CDR2 YFSETQ. The CDR3 length is 17 residues. V lost 1 base and J lost 1; bases outside the gene matches: 9. The CDR3 nucleotides are TGCGCCAGCAGCTTGTGGGGGGGACTACAACGCACAGATACGCAGTATTTT. The encoded protein is CASSLWGGLQRTDTQYF.

The genes are TRBV6-5 and TRBJ1-5; D not certain. V was trimmed by 8 bases and J by 4 bases, leaving 12 bases between them. CDR3 length: 13 residues. The germline V gene encodes CDR1 MNHEY and CDR2 SVGAGI. CDR3 residues: CASPGVPNQPQHF. The DNA of the CDR3 is TGTGCCAGCCCCGGGGTCCCTAATCAGCCCCAGCATTTT.

The chain combines TRBV5-1 with TRBJ1-6; D may be TRBD1 (5 bases). The germline CDR1 and CDR2 sequences are SGHRS and YFSETQ. The V and J ends lost 0 bases and 6 bases respectively, with 13 bases between them. The CDR3 totals 16 residues. CDR3 bases: TGCGCCAGCAGCTTGGAGGGGTGGGACTTTAATTCACCCCTCCACTTT. Its protein is CASSLEGWDFNSPLHF. The full variable domain, rest sourced from reference TRBV5-1 and TRBJ1-6, is KAGVTQTPRYLIKTRGQQVTLSCSPISGHRSVSWYQQTPGQGLQFLFEYFSETQRNKGNFPGRFSGRQFSNSRSEMNVSTLELGDSALYLCASSLEGWDFNSPLHFGNGTRLTVT.

The chain has TRBV7-6 and TRBJ2-1; the match to TRBD2 covers 7 bases. The ends lost 9 bases at V and 1 base at J; junction bases unmatched: 15. Germline CDR1 reads SGHVS; CDR2 reads FNYEAQ. The CDR3 extends over 17 amino acids. Written as DNA, the CDR3 is TGTGCCAGTCTTTTGTTACGGCGGGGGTTATCCTACAATGAGCAGTTCTTC. Amino acid sequence: CASLLLRRGLSYNEQFF. Drawing the rest from reference TRBV7-6 and TRBJ2-1, the complete variable domain is GAGVSQSPRYKVTKRGQDVALRCDPISGHVSLYWYRQALGQGPEFLTYFNYEAQQDKSGLPNDRFSAERPEGSISTLTIQRTEQRDSAMYRCASLLLRRGLSYNEQFFGPGTRLTVL.

V and J are TRBV2 and TRBJ2-6; D gene uncertain. Germline V gene lookup returns CDR1 SNHLY and CDR2 FYNNEI. Trimming pared 4 bases from V and 0 bases from J, leaving 10 bases between. The CDR3 consists of 16 residues. DNA of the CDR3: TGTGCCAGCAGTGGGGCCCAAAACTCTGGGGCCAACGTCCTGACTTTC. Translated: CASSGAQNSGANVLTF. The entire variable domain, with the rest obtained from reference TRBV2 and TRBJ2-6, is as follows: EPEVTQTPSHQVTQMGQEVILRCVPISNHLYFYWYRQILGQKVEFLVSFYNNEISEKSEIFDDQFSVERPDGSNFTLKIRSTKLEDSAMYFCASSGAQNSGANVLTFGAGSRLTVL.

This chain joins TRBV9 and TRBJ2-1; 8 nucleotides match TRBD2. The CDR3 runs 16 residues. Germline CDR1 is SGDLS and CDR2 is YYNGEE. V shed 0 bases and J 0 bases; nucleotides not matched to a gene: 2. CDR3 coding DNA: TGTGCCAGCAGCGTAGACGGGGGGGACTCCTACAATGAGCAGTTCTTC. This encodes CASSVDGGDSYNEQFF.

The rearrangement uses TRBV3-1 (or the pseudogene TRBV3-2) and TRBJ2-3, with no clear D. Trimming stripped 0 bases from V and 2 bases from J, with 9 bases between. This CDR3 contains 15 residues. Germline V gene data show CDR1 as LGHDT and CDR2 as YNNKEL (reference sequence). For the CDR3, the DNA is TGTGCCAGCAGCCAAGATCCCCAGGTCACAGATACGCAGTATTTT. It specifies CASSQDPQVTDTQYF.

V usage is TRBV16 and J usage is TRBJ1-5; the match to TRBD1 covers 7 bases. This CDR3 is built from 14 residues. Losses at the gene ends were 6 bases for V and 5 bases for J; bases not matched to a gene: 7. The germline gives CDR1 KGHSY, CDR2 FQNENV. The CDR3 DNA follows: TGTGCCAGCAGACGACAGGGATCGGATCAGCCCCAGCATTTT. Translating it yields CASRRQGSDQPQHF.

The chain uses TRBV19 and TRBJ1-2; D remains ambiguous. Germline CDR1 reads LNHDA; CDR2 reads SQIVND (reference sequence). CDR3 size: 11 residues. V was trimmed by 0 bases and J by 10 bases, leaving 6 bases between them. The CDR3, as DNA: TGTGCCAGTAGTATAGAGGAGACCTACACCTTC. Its protein product is CASSIEETYTF.

This clone occurred once. In DNA form, the CDR3 reads TGTGCCAGCAGCCAAGATAGGGGAATATGGAATGAGCAGTTCTTC. It yields the protein CASSQDRGIWNEQFF. The chain is built from TRBV3-1 (or the pseudogene TRBV3-2) and TRBJ2-1; D perhaps matches TRBD1 (5 bases). The CDR3 length is 15 residues. Germline V lookup: CDR1 LGHDT, CDR2 YNNKEL (reference sequence). The germline V and J ends were trimmed by 0 bases and 7 bases, with 13 bases remaining between them.